The 7 T cell receptor beta chains reported below all come from one sample, sequenced in a study of Ad26.COV2.S vaccination and SARS-CoV-2 variants. Assay: immunoSEQ multiplex PCR; the TCRdb copy retains only in-frame clones and omits some. The sample has about 400,000 clones; roughly 90% are singletons. Specified treatment: 15 to 20 received Ad26.COV2.S at low or high dose, single or two shots; 5 received placebo; per-sample allocation not given. Specimens were obtained on day 63 following the first vaccine or placebo injection. The sample here was peripheral blood, taken in a trial of Ad26.COV2.S vaccine versus placebo. Source of these receptors: a person between 18 and 65 years old who received the Ad26.COV2.S COVID-19 vaccine or a placebo.

This sequence joins TRBV27 and TRBJ2-3; TRBD1 matches at 7 bases. Germline V gene sequence: CDR1 MNHEY, CDR2 SMNVEV (reference sequence). Losses at the gene ends were 6 bases for V and 3 bases for J; bases not matched to a gene: 6. The CDR3 has 14 residues. CDR3 sequence reads: CASRAQGKTDTQYF. The CDR3 coding sequence is TGTGCCAGCAGGGCACAGGGGAAGACAGATACGCAGTATTTT.

The V call is TRBV19, the J call TRBJ2-1; TRBD1 matches 8 bases. The length of the CDR3 is 14 residues. Germline V gives CDR1 LNHDA, CDR2 SQIVND (reference sequence). Unmatched junction bases numbered 8, after V lost 5 bases and J lost 8 bases. In nucleotides, the CDR3 is TGTGCCAGTAGTTCCCGGACAGGGTTCCATGAGCAGTTCTTC. Translating gives CASSSRTGFHEQFF. Full variable domain (outside the CDR3, taken from reference TRBV19 and TRBJ2-1): DGGITQSPKYLFRKEGQNVTLSCEQNLNHDAMYWYRQDPGQGLRLIYYSQIVNDFQKGDIAEGYSVSREKKESFPLTVTSAQKNPTAFYLCASSSRTGFHEQFFGPGTRLTVL.

The CDR3 DNA follows: TGTGCCAGCAGTGTGGGGGTAGATTCACCCCTCCACTTT. This sequence encodes CASSVGVDSPLHF. V is TRBV12-3 or TRBV12-4 and J is TRBJ1-6; tentatively, D is TRBD1 (5 bases). Trimming removed 5 bases from V and 8 bases from J, with 10 bases in between. CDR3 length equals 13 residues.

The J gene is TRBJ1-1, the V gene TRBV9; D not resolved. Germline loops: CDR1 SGDLS, CDR2 YYNGEE. V lost 1 base, J lost 4 bases, and 11 bases lay in between. CDR3 size: 14 residues. CDR3 region: CASSVRGLGTEAFF. The CDR3 DNA is TGTGCCAGCAGCGTAAGAGGGCTTGGCACTGAAGCTTTCTTT.

The J gene is TRBJ1-5, the V gene TRBV3-1 (or the pseudogene TRBV3-2); 9 bases fit TRBD1. The CDR3 spans 16 residues. The germline V gene has CDR1 LGHDT and CDR2 YNNKEL (reference sequence). The junction had 5 bases not matched to a gene; V was cut back by 5 bases and J by 0 bases. The CDR3 spells CASSTGQGYSNQPQHF. CDR3 bases: TGTGCCAGCAGCACTGGACAGGGGTATAGCAATCAGCCCCAGCATTTT.

The chain uses TRBV24-1 and TRBJ2-3; TRBD2 agrees at 12 bases. The V gene end was trimmed by 5 bases and the J gene end by 2 bases; junction bases not matched to a gene: 4. This CDR3 has 16 amino acids. Germline V gene data show CDR1 as KGHDR and CDR2 as SFDVKD. CDR3 sequence (DNA): TGTGCCACCAGTGGAACTAGCGGGGGGACCACAGATACGCAGTATTTT. Protein product: CATSGTSGGTTDTQYF.

The gene calls are TRBV7-9 and TRBJ1-6; 7 bases are a match to TRBD1. After removal of 5 bases from V and 4 bases from J, the junction contained 14 bases not matched to a gene. Germline CDR1 reads SEHNR; CDR2 reads FQNEAQ (reference sequence). The length of the CDR3 is 18 residues. The CDR3 region has the DNA TGTGCCAGCAGCCATAGCGACCGGGACAGTCGATATAATTCACCCCTCCACTTT. It is translated as CASSHSDRDSRYNSPLHF.